Presented here are 30 T cell receptor beta chains from one specimen sequenced in a study of T cell changes during pregnancy in multiple sclerosis. TCRdb's copy holds only in-frame clones and misses some; the assay was immunoSEQ multiplex PCR. The data contain approximately 130,000 clones, 90% to 98% of them singletons. The material sequenced was peripheral blood, taken after pregnancy. The receptors come from a female donor with multiple sclerosis, enrolled in a pregnancy study.

This clone was recorded a few times. CDR3 nucleotide sequence: TGTGCCAGCTCACGGGGACAGAACACCGGGGAGCTGTTTTTT. Its protein product is CASSRGQNTGELFF. The chain combines TRBV18 with TRBJ2-2, with D tentatively TRBD1 (6 bases). Germline CDR1 KGHSH, CDR2 LQKENI. This CDR3 contains 14 residues. V was trimmed by 4 bases and J by 1 base, leaving 7 bases between them.

The chain is built from TRBV4-1 and TRBJ2-7, with TRBD2 identical over 10 bases. V shed 5 bases and J 2 bases; nucleotides not matched to a gene: 6. Per the germline V gene, CDR1 is MGHRA and CDR2 is YSYEKL. This CDR3 region has 15 residues. The CDR3: CASSLTSGETYEQYF. In DNA, the CDR3 is TGCGCCAGCAGCTTAACTAGCGGGGAGACCTACGAGCAGTACTTC.

The CDR3 nucleotides read TGTGCCAGTAGTCCCGCGGGGCTACACATCAATGAGCAGTTCTTC. Protein sequence: CASSPAGLHINEQFF. The rearrangement joins TRBV19 to TRBJ2-1; tentatively, D is TRBD2 (6 bases). The CDR3 extends over 15 amino acids. The V end was cut by 5 bases, the J end by 6 bases, with 17 bases between. Per germline, CDR1 LNHDA and CDR2 SQIVND (reference sequence).

The gene calls are TRBV4-3 and TRBJ2-3; 8 bases agree with TRBD2. Germline lookup yields CDR1 LGHNA and CDR2 YSLEER. The CDR3 contains 15 residues. J gave up 3 bases and V 6 bases, and 8 bases lay outside the gene matches. The CDR3 sequence: CASSPVSGMTDTQYF. CDR3 coding DNA: TGCGCCAGCAGTCCGGTTAGCGGGATGACAGATACGCAGTATTTT.

The chain combines TRBV15 with TRBJ2-5; 11 bases map to TRBD2. CDR1 and CDR2 from the germline V gene are LNHNV and YYDKDF (reference sequence). This CDR3 is built from 16 residues. Trimming cost V 1 base and J 4 bases; bases outside gene matches: 5. The CDR3 region is CATSRVVLAGVETQYF. The CDR3 DNA follows: TGTGCCACCAGCAGAGTTGTACTAGCGGGAGTAGAGACCCAGTACTTC. Looking up the rest from reference TRBV15 and TRBJ2-5 gives the full variable domain: DAMVIQNPRYQVTQFGKPVTLSCSQTLNHNVMYWYQQKSSQAPKLLFHYYDKDFNNEADTPDNFQSRRPNTSFCFLDIRSPGLGDTAMYLCATSRVVLAGVETQYFGPGTRLLVL.

The chain has TRBV7-9 and TRBJ2-2; possible D gene TRBD2, 6 bases. The germline CDR1 and CDR2 sequences are SEHNR and FQNEAQ (reference sequence). This CDR3 region has 15 residues. Trimming pared 1 base from V and 5 bases from J, leaving 11 bases between. The chain's CDR3 is CASSLGFGGTGELFF. CDR3 in DNA: TGTGCCAGCAGCTTAGGATTCGGGGGAACCGGGGAGCTGTTTTTT.

CDR3 DNA sequence: TGTGCCAGCAGCCGAGATAGCGGGAGTGACAATGAGCAGTTCTTC. Translation: CASSRDSGSDNEQFF. The chain employs TRBV21-1 and TRBJ2-1; TRBD2 is the table's D call, not checked against the DNA. TRBV21-1 constitutes a pseudogene. The CDR3 runs 15 residues.

V usage is TRBV5-6 and J usage is TRBJ2-2; D is possibly TRBD1 (5 bases). The CDR3 spans 16 residues. Per germline, CDR1 SGHDT and CDR2 YYEEEE. The V and J ends lost 0 bases and 1 base respectively, with 10 bases between them. The CDR3 nucleotides are TGTGCCAGCAGCTTGGGATTCAGGGTGAACACCGGGGAGCTGTTTTTT. As protein: CASSLGFRVNTGELFF.

The genes are TRBV7-2 and TRBJ2-4, with TRBD2 matching 10 bases. Germline V lookup: CDR1 SGHTA, CDR2 FQGNSA. The CDR3 runs 16 residues. V lost 6 bases and J lost 7; bases outside the gene matches: 12. The CDR3 sequence: CASSALSGRVKNIQYF. CDR3 sequence (DNA): TGTGCCAGCAGTGCGCTCAGCGGGAGGGTCAAGAACATTCAGTACTTC.

The gene calls are TRBV7-2 and TRBJ1-2; weak D call: TRBD1 (6 bases). The V end was cut by 1 base, the J end by 3 bases, with 12 bases between. Germline-derived CDR1 and CDR2 are SGHTA and FQGNSA. CDR3 size: 15 residues. This chain's CDR3 is CASSLVLRTDYGYTF. CDR3 nucleotides: TGTGCCAGCAGCTTAGTTCTAAGGACAGACTATGGCTACACCTTC.

CDR3 amino acids: CASSATYTGTEQFF. CDR3 bases: TGTGCCAGCAGCGCAACCTATACAGGGACTGAGCAGTTCTTC. The chain employs TRBV5-4 and TRBJ2-1, with D perhaps matching TRBD1 (6 bases). V was trimmed by 4 bases and J by 9 bases, leaving 17 bases between them. This CDR3 region has 14 residues. Per the germline V gene, CDR1 is SGHNT and CDR2 is YYREEE (reference sequence).

The rearrangement links TRBV29-1 to TRBJ1-1; maybe TRBD1 (5 bases). CDR3 size: 13 residues. CDR1 is SQVTM, CDR2 ANQGSEA, per germline. The ends were cut back, 7 bases at V and 6 bases at J, with 18 bases in the middle. The CDR3 region has the DNA TGCAGCGCTGGGCAGGGAAGTAGCTCTGAAGCTTTCTTT. This sequence encodes CSAGQGSSSEAFF.

The J gene is TRBJ1-2, the V gene TRBV6-5; possible D gene TRBD1, 5 bases. V was trimmed by 7 bases and J by 4 bases, leaving 10 bases between them. The CDR3 consists of 12 residues. Germline-derived CDR1 and CDR2 are MNHEY and SVGAGI. The CDR3 bases are TGTGCCAGCACCGACAGTTCCTATGGCTACACCTTC. This encodes CASTDSSYGYTF.

CDR3 nucleotides: TGTGCCAGCAGTTACCTTACTAGCGGGAGTGGGGAGCAGTTCTTC. It translates to CASSYLTSGSGEQFF. V and J are TRBV6-5 and TRBJ2-1, with 11 bases aligning to TRBD2. The V and J ends lost 2 bases and 10 bases, in that order; junction bases with no gene match: 7. Germline CDR1 MNHEY, CDR2 SVGAGI. The CDR3 is made up of 15 amino acids.

This chain connects TRBV4-2 to TRBJ1-5; TRBD1 is a possible D gene (5 bases). The CDR3 totals 15 residues. CDR1 is LGHNA and CDR2 is YNFKEQ in the germline V gene. Trimming stripped 1 base from V and 6 bases from J, with 13 bases between. CDR3 in amino acids: CASSQVLRVVQPQHF. The CDR3 DNA reads as TGTGCCAGCAGCCAAGTGCTCAGGGTCGTTCAGCCCCAGCATTTT.

The chain has TRBV19 and TRBJ1-5; 9 bases fit TRBD1. Germline V gene lookup returns CDR1 LNHDA and CDR2 SQIVND (reference sequence). J gave up 7 bases and V 3 bases, and 10 bases lay outside the gene matches. The CDR3 runs to 16 residues. The CDR3 is CASSILGQGLKQPQHF. The CDR3 DNA reads TGTGCCAGTAGTATTCTGGGACAGGGTCTGAAACAGCCCCAGCATTTT. Looking up the rest from reference TRBV19 and TRBJ1-5 gives the full variable domain: DGGITQSPKYLFRKEGQNVTLSCEQNLNHDAMYWYRQDPGQGLRLIYYSQIVNDFQKGDIAEGYSVSREKKESFPLTVTSAQKNPTAFYLCASSILGQGLKQPQHFGDGTRLSIL.

The chain combines TRBV28 with TRBJ2-2, with TRBD1 as a possible D gene (6 bases). V lost 7 bases and J 4 bases, leaving 13 bases between the germline ends. Per the germline V gene, CDR1 is MDHEN and CDR2 is SYDVKM. The CDR3 runs 14 residues. This CDR3 reads CASIFRGSTGELFF. The CDR3 DNA reads TGTGCCAGCATTTTCAGGGGTAGCACCGGGGAGCTGTTTTTT.

The chain is built from TRBV5-6 and TRBJ2-5, with D perhaps matching TRBD2 (6 bases). The J call is doubtful: the DNA matches TRBJ2-7 better. The CDR3 is 17 amino acids. Germline CDR1 and CDR2: SGHDT and YYEEEE. CDR3 in amino acids: CASSATGTPDFDYEQYF. The CDR3 bases are TGTGCCAGCAGCGCAACCGGGACTCCAGATTTTGACTACGAGCAGTACTTC.

J is TRBJ2-3 and V is TRBV19; D not certain. This CDR3 region has 12 residues. Trimming took 8 bases from V and 6 from J, leaving 12 bases between them. CDR1 is LNHDA, CDR2 SQIVND, per germline (reference sequence). The CDR3: CASGTVADTQYF. In DNA form, the CDR3 reads TGTGCCAGTGGAACAGTGGCGGATACGCAGTATTTT.

The chain links TRBV18 to TRBJ1-5; D possibly corresponds to TRBD1 (5 bases). V lost 3 bases and J 5 bases, leaving 11 bases between the germline ends. CDR1 KGHSH and CDR2 LQKENI come from the germline V gene. CDR3 length: 14 amino acids. CDR3 in DNA: TGTGCCAGCTCACCTGGGGCGGGGGATCAGCCCCAGCATTTT. Its translation: CASSPGAGDQPQHF.

This sequence joins TRBV5-1 and TRBJ2-1; maybe TRBD2 (6 bases). V was shortened by 4 bases and J by 0 bases, with 14 bases between the two germline ends. CDR3 size: 16 residues. CDR1 is SGHRS, CDR2 YFSETQ, per germline. The CDR3 DNA reads as TGCGCCAGCAGCCCTCAAGGCGGGGCCTCCTACAATGAGCAGTTCTTC. This encodes CASSPQGGASYNEQFF.

This chain uses TRBV19 with TRBJ2-7, with 9 bases identical to TRBD1. CDR1 LNHDA and CDR2 SQIVND come from the germline V gene (reference sequence). Trimming removed 4 bases from V and 4 bases from J; junction bases left unmatched: 2. The CDR3 consists of 13 residues. Written as DNA, the CDR3 is TGTGCCAGTAGTAGGGGGACAGGGTACGAGCAGTACTTC. This codes for CASSRGTGYEQYF.

The V call is TRBV9, the J call TRBJ2-7; the D gene is possibly TRBD1 (6 bases). CDR3 length: 15 amino acids. V lost 0 bases and J 6 bases, leaving 16 bases between the germline ends. Germline V gives CDR1 SGDLS, CDR2 YYNGEE. In nucleotides, the CDR3 is TGTGCCAGCAGCGTAGCTGGGGGCTCCTCTACCGAGCAGTACTTC. This sequence encodes CASSVAGGSSTEQYF.

J is TRBJ2-5 and V is TRBV7-9; D perhaps matches TRBD2 (5 bases). CDR3 size: 14 residues. Trimming took 7 bases from V and 0 from J, leaving 12 bases between them. Germline CDR1 reads SEHNR; CDR2 reads FQNEAQ (reference sequence). CDR3 sequence: CASMVPGYQETQYF. The CDR3 DNA sequence: TGTGCCAGCATGGTTCCGGGGTACCAAGAGACCCAGTACTTC. Full variable domain (outside the CDR3, taken from reference TRBV7-9 and TRBJ2-5): DTGVSQNPRHKITKRGQNVTFRCDPISEHNRLYWYRQTLGQGPEFLTYFQNEAQLEKSRLLSDRFSAERPKGSFSTLEIQRTEQGDSAMYLCASMVPGYQETQYFGPGTRLLVL.

The rearrangement uses TRBV19 and TRBJ2-3; D may be TRBD2 (6 bases). The CDR3 loop spans 13 amino acids. With 9 bases removed from V and 4 bases from J, the gap between germline ends came to 14 bases. Germline V CDR1 and CDR2: LNHDA, SQIVND (reference sequence). In DNA form, the CDR3 reads TGTGCCAGCGACGGAGGGGCCGCAGATACGCAGTATTTT. As protein: CASDGGAADTQYF.

The count of this clone is one. The chain uses TRBV29-1 and TRBJ2-1, with TRBD2 matching over 8 bases. Germline CDR1 SQVTM, CDR2 ANQGSEA. V lost 7 bases to trimming and J lost 7 bases; unmatched junction nucleotides: 12. The CDR3 contains 14 residues. The CDR3 sequence: CSAANGRASNEQFF. In DNA form, the CDR3 reads TGCAGCGCTGCTAACGGGAGGGCCAGTAATGAGCAGTTCTTC.

This chain connects TRBV4-3 to TRBJ2-1, with D unresolved. There are 15 residues in the CDR3. Per germline, CDR1 LGHNA and CDR2 YSLEER. V lost 1 base, J lost 6 bases, and 13 bases lay in between. The CDR3 region has the DNA TGCGCCAGCAGCCAAGGCGTCCTGGTCGGCAATGAGCAGTTCTTC. This gives the protein CASSQGVLVGNEQFF.

For the CDR3, the DNA is TGTGCCAGCCTGGACAGCTCGGGCGAGCAGTACTTC. Encoded protein: CASLDSSGEQYF. This chain connects TRBV28 to TRBJ2-7; D is possibly TRBD1 (6 bases). The CDR3 is made up of 12 amino acids. V dropped 8 bases and J dropped 6 bases, with 14 bases sitting between them. Germline V lookup: CDR1 MDHEN, CDR2 SYDVKM.

The V call is TRBV7-2, the J call TRBJ1-3; D might be TRBD1 (6 bases). CDR3 length: 17 residues. Trimming pared 4 bases from V and 2 bases from J, leaving 18 bases between. CDR1 and CDR2 (germline): SGHTA, FQGNSA. The CDR3, as DNA: TGTGCCAGCAGCTCCTCAGCAGGGAGGGGGGCTGGAAACACCATATATTTT. Protein sequence: CASSSSAGRGAGNTIYF.

The chain couples TRBV27 to TRBJ1-5, with 11 bases lining up with TRBD1. Germline loops: CDR1 MNHEY, CDR2 SMNVEV (reference sequence). The CDR3 is 16 residues long. V lost 5 bases and J lost 6; bases outside the gene matches: 9. CDR3 protein: CASSPGQGATRQPQHF. The CDR3 coding sequence is TGTGCCAGCAGTCCCGGACAGGGGGCGACACGTCAGCCCCAGCATTTT.